The 27 T cell receptor beta chains listed next were all sequenced from one sample in a study of human T cells and chemical hapten exposure. Regarding time point: patch test 1, 2 weeks after DPC sensitization. The treatment here: therapeutic diphenylcyclopropenone sensitization with weekly scalp DPC. One entry per CDR3 protein, called by TCRdb with MiXCR from the RACE reads. The table has under 120,000 distinct CDR3 sequences, 11% seen once. Sample: whole blood, taken in connection with sensitization to the hapten diphenylcyclopropenone (DPC). The receptors shown here come from a woman aged 40 to 50 with alopecia areata. Some clones in this sample may be carry-over from other donors' samples.

Ten or more counts support this clonotype. The CDR3 region is CAIRGDRRNEKLFF. The CDR3 region has the DNA TGTGCCATCAGAGGGGACAGACGGAATGAAAAACTGTTTTTT. The chain carries TRBV10-3 and TRBJ1-4, with 7 positions matching TRBD1. The length of the CDR3 is 14 residues. Germline-derived CDR1 and CDR2 are ENHRY and SYGVKD. V lost 6 bases and J lost 5; bases outside the gene matches: 6.

To note about this clonotype: A much larger clone lies one base from this, so it may be a read error. This chain joins TRBV6-2 or TRBV6-3 and TRBJ2-6; D not resolved. From germline, CDR1 is MNHEY and CDR2 SVGEGT. This CDR3 has 15 amino acids. Trimming left V 6 bases short and J 0 bases short, with 9 bases between. The CDR3 nucleotides are TGTGCCAGCAGAAAGAGGAGCTCTGGGGCCAACGTCCTGACTTTC. It translates to CASRKRSSGANVLTF.

The genes are TRBV7-9 and TRBJ1-5; TRBD1 matches at 8 bases. Germline V lookup: CDR1 SEHNR, CDR2 FQNEAQ (reference sequence). The CDR3 runs 15 residues. Trimming removed 5 bases from V and 6 bases from J; junction bases left unmatched: 9. The chain's CDR3 is CASSPRGQGSQPQHF. Written as DNA, the CDR3 is TGTGCCAGCAGCCCAAGAGGACAGGGAAGTCAGCCCCAGCATTTT.

This clonotype came up many times. Written as DNA, the CDR3 is TGTGCCAGCAGTTCCAGGGTTTCCTACGAGCAGTACTTC. This translates into CASSSRVSYEQYF. The chain employs TRBV27 and TRBJ2-7; a possible D gene is TRBD1 (5 bases). The V gene lost 4 bases and the J gene lost 1 base, with 8 bases spanning the gap. CDR1 is MNHEY, CDR2 SMNVEV, per germline (reference sequence). The CDR3 consists of 13 residues.

J is TRBJ2-7 and V is TRBV19; possible D gene TRBD2, 7 bases. The CDR3 is 14 residues long. The germline V gene has CDR1 LNHDA and CDR2 SQIVND (reference sequence). The germline V and J ends were trimmed by 5 bases and 3 bases, with 14 bases remaining between them. The CDR3 nucleotides read TGTGCCAGTAGTCTGGGGGGGGCCCTCTACGAGCAGTACTTC. Residues: CASSLGGALYEQYF.

This clonotype has just a few counts. J is TRBJ2-1 and V is TRBV5-1; D unclear. The germline gives CDR1 SGHRS, CDR2 YFSETQ. The V end was cut by 2 bases, the J end by 1 base, with 7 bases between. The CDR3 is 14 residues long. The CDR3 region has the DNA TGCGCCAGCAGCTTAGGGCTTTCCTACAATGAGCAGTTCTTC. Amino acids: CASSLGLSYNEQFF.

This clonotype has a single count. The chain combines TRBV7-2 with TRBJ2-3; 7 bases are a match to TRBD2. The CDR3 covers 16 residues. V shed 5 bases, J shed 1 base, and the junction held 9 bases outside the gene matches. Germline V lookup: CDR1 SGHTA, CDR2 FQGNSA. CDR3 residues: CASSPPGLAGTDTQYF. Written as DNA, the CDR3 is TGTGCCAGCAGCCCACCTGGGCTAGCGGGCACAGATACGCAGTATTTT. Combining the CDR3 with reference TRBV7-2 and TRBJ2-3 gives the whole variable domain GAGVSQSPSNKVTEKGKDVELRCDPISGHTALYWYRQSLGQGLEFLIYFQGNSAPDKSGLPSDRFSAERTGGSVSTLTIQRTQQEDSAVYLCASSPPGLAGTDTQYFGPGTRLTVL.

The sample holds many counts of this clonotype. The chain uses TRBV3-1 and TRBJ1-3, with no clear D. V was pared by 0 bases and J by 1 base, with 1 base between. The CDR3 loop spans 13 amino acids. Germline V gene lookup returns CDR1 LGHDT and CDR2 YNNKEL (reference sequence). The CDR3 loop reads CASSQDSGNTIYF. The CDR3 nucleotides read TGTGCCAGCAGCCAAGATTCTGGAAACACCATATATTTT.

V gene TRBV28 combines with J gene TRBJ1-1; D unresolved. The CDR3 extends over 15 amino acids. V lost 1 base, J lost 0 bases, and 9 bases lay in between. Germline V gene data show CDR1 as MDHEN and CDR2 as SYDVKM. This chain's CDR3 is CASSLYRAMNTEAFF. The CDR3 DNA reads as TGTGCCAGCAGTTTATATAGGGCCATGAACACTGAAGCTTTCTTT.

This clonotype has more than one count but fewer than ten. V usage is TRBV7-2 and J usage is TRBJ2-7, with a weak D call TRBD2 (5 bases). V lost 5 bases and J 6 bases, leaving 14 bases between the germline ends. This CDR3 is 13 amino acids long. In germline, CDR1 is SGHTA, CDR2 FQGNSA. DNA of the CDR3: TGTGCCAGCAGCAACAGCGGCCGCACCGAGCAGTACTTC. Amino acid sequence: CASSNSGRTEQYF.

As regards this clonotype: A much larger clone sits a single nucleotide away, making a read error possible. The chain recombines TRBV14 with TRBJ2-7; D may be TRBD1 or TRBD2 (6 bases each). Germline V CDR1 and CDR2: SGHDN, FVKESK. The CDR3 is 15 amino acids. The CDR3 nucleotides read TGTGCCAGCAGCCAAGATAGGGGGGCTCTTGACGAGCAGCACTTC. Encoded protein: CASSQDRGALDEQHF. Complete variable domain (other parts from reference TRBV14 and TRBJ2-7): EAGVTQFPSHSVIEKGQTVTLRCDPISGHDNLYWYRRVMGKEIKFLLHFVKESKQDESGMPNNRFLAERTGGTYSTLKVQPAELEDSGVYFCASSQDRGALDEQHFGPGTRLTVT.

This clonotype was recorded at least ten times. The chain employs TRBV27 and TRBJ1-4; 10 bases line up with TRBD1. There are 14 residues in the CDR3. Trimming at V came to 3 bases and at J to 10 bases, leaving 5 bases not matched to a gene. CDR1 is MNHEY and CDR2 is SMNVEV in the germline V gene (reference sequence). CDR3 DNA sequence: TGTGCCAGCAGTTTTGGGACAGGGGTGGGAAAACTGTTTTTT. Its translation is CASSFGTGVGKLFF.

A word on this clonotype: A read error may be the cause here, since a much bigger clone is one base away. The CDR3 DNA sequence: TGTGCCAGAAGTTACTCGATTGAGGGGGCTCTCGGCTACACCTTC. Protein: CARSYSIEGALGYTF. The chain is built from TRBV6-6 and TRBJ1-2; the match to TRBD1 covers 7 bases. This CDR3 has 15 residues. Germline V gene sequence: CDR1 MNHNY, CDR2 SVGAGI (reference sequence).

Ten or more counts support this clonotype. The V gene is TRBV28, the J gene TRBJ2-7; D is possibly TRBD1 (5 bases). The V gene's germline CDR1 is MDHEN and CDR2 SYDVKM. V was clipped by 6 bases and J by 2 bases, with 8 bases between them. This CDR3 spans 12 amino acids. CDR3 in DNA: TGTGCCAGCAGCAGGGCGGCCTACGAGCAGTACTTC. It codes for CASSRAAYEQYF.

This clonotype was detected ten times or more. The V call is TRBV5-5, the J call TRBJ2-1; D not certain. CDR1 is SGHKS and CDR2 is YYEKEE in the germline V gene (reference sequence). Deletions cut 6 bases from V and 5 bases from J, with 3 bases between. The CDR3 is 10 amino acids. The CDR3 here is CASINNEQFF. The CDR3 bases are TGTGCCAGCATTAACAATGAGCAGTTCTTC. The variable domain in full, with the rest retrieved from reference TRBV5-5 and TRBJ2-1, is DAGVTQSPTHLIKTRGQQVTLRCSPISGHKSVSWYQQVLGQGPQFIFQYYEKEERGRGNFPDRFSARQFPNYSSELNVNALLLGDSALYLCASINNEQFFGPGTRLTVL.

This clonotype was seen a handful of times. The chain recombines TRBV7-9 with TRBJ1-4; a possible D gene is TRBD1 (5 bases). The germline CDR1 and CDR2 sequences are SEHNR and FQNEAQ (reference sequence). Trimming took 3 bases from V and 7 from J, leaving 12 bases between them. This CDR3 has 14 amino acids. This CDR3 reads CASSFRGRSEKLFF. In DNA form, the CDR3 reads TGTGCCAGCAGCTTTAGGGGCCGGAGTGAAAAACTGTTTTTT.

This clonotype was seen repeatedly, ten times or more. The V call is TRBV7-9, the J call TRBJ2-1, with 11 bases matching TRBD2. This CDR3 has 18 residues. Germline trimming cut 3 bases from V and 7 bases from J; bases unmatched to any gene: 14. From germline, CDR1 is SEHNR and CDR2 FQNEAQ (reference sequence). DNA for the CDR3: TGTGCCAGCAGCTTGCCGCTCCGACTAGCGGGGTTTAGGAATGAGCAGTTCTTC. This sequence encodes CASSLPLRLAGFRNEQFF.

V is TRBV6-5 and J is TRBJ2-7; unclear D gene. Germline V gives CDR1 MNHEY, CDR2 SVGAGI. The length of the CDR3 is 12 residues. V lost 6 bases and J 6 bases, leaving 12 bases between the germline ends. The CDR3 reads CASSSASSEQYF. The CDR3 nucleotides read TGTGCCAGCAGCTCAGCTAGTTCCGAGCAGTACTTC.

Ten or more counts support this clonotype. V gene TRBV7-9 combines with J gene TRBJ2-4; the match to TRBD1 covers 10 bases. Germline V lookup: CDR1 SEHNR, CDR2 FQNEAQ (reference sequence). CDR3 length: 15 residues. The junction had 1 base not matched to a gene; V was cut back by 5 bases and J by 0 bases. The CDR3 sequence is CASSGDRGAKNIQYF. DNA of the CDR3: TGTGCCAGCAGCGGGGACAGGGGAGCCAAAAACATTCAGTACTTC.

J is TRBJ2-7 and V is TRBV4-3; D might be TRBD1 (5 bases). V gave up 2 bases and J gave up 2 bases, with 10 bases separating them. The CDR3 spans 14 residues. Germline CDR1 and CDR2: LGHNA and YSLEER. The CDR3 reads CASSQTTGPYEQYF. CDR3 sequence (DNA): TGCGCCAGCAGCCAAACAACAGGACCCTACGAGCAGTACTTC.

This clonotype was recorded a few times. The rearrangement uses TRBV2 and TRBJ1-5; D remains ambiguous. The CDR3 length is 15 residues. Germline V gene data show CDR1 as SNHLY and CDR2 as FYNNEI. Trimming removed 3 bases at V and 4 bases at J, with 13 bases between. CDR3 sequence (DNA): TGTGCCAGCAGTGAGGGAGCTGTGGGGAATCAGCCCCAGCATTTT. As protein: CASSEGAVGNQPQHF.

This CDR3 is CASRLLSRAGYTF. Here the CDR3 DNA reads TGTGCAAGTCGCTTGTTGAGCAGGGCTGGCTACACCTTC. The chain has TRBV12-2 and TRBJ1-2; no DNA check was done on the table's D call, TRBD1. TRBV12-2 is noted as a pseudogene. CDR3 length equals 13 residues.

This clonotype was seen at least ten times. The J gene is TRBJ1-5, the V gene TRBV3-1, with D uncertain. Trimming shortened V by 4 bases and J by 7 bases, and 11 bases separated the two germline ends. The CDR3 covers 13 residues. Germline CDR1 LGHDT, CDR2 YNNKEL (reference sequence). The chain's CDR3 is CASSPTDGQPQHF. The DNA for the CDR3 is TGTGCCAGCAGCCCCACAGACGGACAGCCCCAGCATTTT.

This clonotype was found many times. The chain employs TRBV27 and TRBJ1-5, with TRBD1 identical over 8 bases. CDR3 size: 16 residues. Germline CDR1 and CDR2: MNHEY and SMNVEV (reference sequence). Trimming cost V 5 bases and J 2 bases; bases outside gene matches: 8. The chain's CDR3 is CASSPWTGMGNQPQHF. DNA for the CDR3: TGTGCCAGCAGTCCCTGGACAGGGATGGGCAATCAGCCCCAGCATTTT.

This chain links TRBV7-3 with TRBJ2-5, with 11 bases fitting TRBD1. The CDR3 totals 13 residues. Germline CDR1 and CDR2: SGHTA and FQGTGA. J gave up 7 bases and V 8 bases, and 6 bases lay outside the gene matches. CDR3 bases: TGTGCCAGCTCCAGGGGACAGGGGGGGACCCAGTACTTC. This encodes CASSRGQGGTQYF.

This clonotype was counted only a few times. This chain joins TRBV4-1 and TRBJ2-7; no firm D call. V lost 1 base to trimming and J lost 0 bases, with 10 bases between them. The CDR3 is made up of 15 amino acids. The germline CDR1 and CDR2 sequences are MGHRA and YSYEKL. The CDR3 loop is CASSQVTGFSYEQYF. The CDR3, as DNA: TGCGCCAGCAGCCAAGTCACCGGGTTCTCCTACGAGCAGTACTTC.

This clonotype occurred a few times. The chain employs TRBV18 and TRBJ2-2; D gene uncertain. The CDR3 is made up of 11 amino acids. Germline V lookup: CDR1 KGHSH, CDR2 LQKENI. V shed 3 bases and J shed 8 bases, with 4 bases lying between them. For the CDR3, the DNA is TGTGCCAGCTCACCCCCGGGGGAGCTGTTTTTT. Its protein is CASSPPGELFF.